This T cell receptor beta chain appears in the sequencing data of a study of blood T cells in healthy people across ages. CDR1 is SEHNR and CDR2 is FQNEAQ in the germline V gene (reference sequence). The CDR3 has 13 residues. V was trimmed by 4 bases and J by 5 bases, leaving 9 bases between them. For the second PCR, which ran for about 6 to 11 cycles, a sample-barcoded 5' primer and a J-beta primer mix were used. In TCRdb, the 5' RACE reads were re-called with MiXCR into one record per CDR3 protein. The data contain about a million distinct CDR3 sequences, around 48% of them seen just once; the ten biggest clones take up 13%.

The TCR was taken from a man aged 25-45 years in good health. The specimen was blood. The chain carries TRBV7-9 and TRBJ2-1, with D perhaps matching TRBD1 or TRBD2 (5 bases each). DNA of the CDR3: TGTGCCAGCAGCTACCGAGGGGACAATGAGCAGTTCTTC. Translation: CASSYRGDNEQFF.